This T cell receptor beta chain was recovered during a study of blood T cell repertoires in COVID-19. Background on the study: The United States, Italy and Spain provided the acute and convalescent COVID-19 samples. PBMCs, B-cell-depleted T cells, or T cells were the source of the cDNA or gDNA that made up the material.

Germline-derived CDR1 and CDR2 are MNHEY and SVGAGI. V lost 6 bases, J lost 5 bases, and 9 bases stayed unmatched. The CDR3 sequence is 14 residues long. Sequencing used immunoSEQ multiplex PCR; TCRdb keeps in-frame clones, though not all of them. The table includes approximately 46,000 clones, over 80% detected once. This TCR was recovered from a human donor in a cohort sampled during active COVID-19. The sequencing input was peripheral blood. J is TRBJ1-2 and V is TRBV6-5; 7 nucleotides agree with TRBD1. CDR3 sequence (DNA): TGTGCCAGCAGCCCACCGAGACAGGGTTATGGCTACACCTTC. Translated, it gives CASSPPRQGYGYTF.